This T cell receptor (beta chain) appears in the sequencing data of a study of T-cell reconstitution after alpha-beta-depleted transplantation in children. Using unique molecular identifiers, the investigators prepared the TCRbeta library. MiXCR, run by TCRdb on the PCR reads, gives a single entry per CDR3 protein. Of 400,000 to 500,000 distinct CDR3 sequences detected, 9.5% to 13% appear once; the ten largest clones hold 4.5% to 7%. The V gene's germline CDR1 is DFQATT and CDR2 SNEGSKA (reference sequence). This CDR3 is 16 amino acids long. V dropped 1 base and J dropped 3; count of bases not matched to a gene: 10.

This sequence joins TRBV20-1 and TRBJ2-3, with 7 bases identical to TRBD2. This receptor was obtained from a human donor who donated a stem cell graft to a child with acute myeloid leukemia. The sample was PBMCs from the stem cell graft donor, taken from the stem cell graft. This CDR3 reads CSARAPLAGVTDTQYF. In nucleotides, the CDR3 is TGCAGTGCTAGAGCTCCGCTCGCGGGGGTAACAGATACGCAGTATTTT.